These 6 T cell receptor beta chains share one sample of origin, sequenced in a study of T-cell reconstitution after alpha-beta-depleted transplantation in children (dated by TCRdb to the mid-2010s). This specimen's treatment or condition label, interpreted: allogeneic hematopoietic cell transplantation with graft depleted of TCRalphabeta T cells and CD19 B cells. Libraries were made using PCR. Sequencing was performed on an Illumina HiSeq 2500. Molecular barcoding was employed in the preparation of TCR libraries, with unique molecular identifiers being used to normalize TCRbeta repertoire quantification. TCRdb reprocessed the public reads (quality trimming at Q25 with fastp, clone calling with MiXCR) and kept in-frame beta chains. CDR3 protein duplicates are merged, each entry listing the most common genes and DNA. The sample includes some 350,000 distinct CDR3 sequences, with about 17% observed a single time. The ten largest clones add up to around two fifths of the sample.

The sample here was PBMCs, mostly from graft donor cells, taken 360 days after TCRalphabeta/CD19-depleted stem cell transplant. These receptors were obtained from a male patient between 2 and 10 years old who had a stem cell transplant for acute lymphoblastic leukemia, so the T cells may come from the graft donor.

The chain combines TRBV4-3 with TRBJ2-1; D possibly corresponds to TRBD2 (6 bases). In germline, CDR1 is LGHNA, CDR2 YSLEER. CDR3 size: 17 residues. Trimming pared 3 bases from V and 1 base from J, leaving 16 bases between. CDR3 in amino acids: CASSQSGVAKSYNEQFF. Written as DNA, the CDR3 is TGCGCCAGCAGCCAGTCGGGAGTGGCTAAGTCCTACAATGAGCAGTTCTTC.

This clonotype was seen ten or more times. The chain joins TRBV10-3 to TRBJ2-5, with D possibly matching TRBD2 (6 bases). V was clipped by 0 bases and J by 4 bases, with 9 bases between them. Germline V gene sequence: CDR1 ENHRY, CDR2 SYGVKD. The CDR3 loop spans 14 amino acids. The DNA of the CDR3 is TGTGCCATCAGTGAGTCTGGGGGGAGAGAGACCCAGTACTTC. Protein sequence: CAISESGGRETQYF.

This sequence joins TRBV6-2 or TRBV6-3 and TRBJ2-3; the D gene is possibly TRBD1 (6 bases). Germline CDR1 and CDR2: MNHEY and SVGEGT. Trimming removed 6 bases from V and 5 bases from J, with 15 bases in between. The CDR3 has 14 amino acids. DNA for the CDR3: TGTGCCAGCAGACAGAGGGGGTTTGGAGATACGCAGTATTTT. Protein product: CASRQRGFGDTQYF.

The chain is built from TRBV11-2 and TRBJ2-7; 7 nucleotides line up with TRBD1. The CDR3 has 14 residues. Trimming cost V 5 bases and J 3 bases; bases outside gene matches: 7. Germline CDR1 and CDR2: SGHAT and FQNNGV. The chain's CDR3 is CASSRTGALYEQYF. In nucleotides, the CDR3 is TGTGCCAGCAGCCGGACAGGAGCTCTCTACGAGCAGTACTTC. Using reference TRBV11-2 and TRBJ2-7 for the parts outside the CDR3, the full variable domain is EAGVAQSPRYKIIEKRQSVAFWCNPISGHATLYWYQQILGQGPKLLIQFQNNGVVDDSQLPKDRFSAERLKGVDSTLKIQPAKLEDSAVYLCASSRTGALYEQYFGPGTRLTVT.

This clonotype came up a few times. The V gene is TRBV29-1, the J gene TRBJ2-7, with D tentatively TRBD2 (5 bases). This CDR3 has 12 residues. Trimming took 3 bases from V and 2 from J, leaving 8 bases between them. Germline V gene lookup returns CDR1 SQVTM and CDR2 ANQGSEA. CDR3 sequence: CSVEDGAYEQYF. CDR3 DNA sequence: TGCAGCGTTGAGGACGGGGCCTACGAGCAGTACTTC.

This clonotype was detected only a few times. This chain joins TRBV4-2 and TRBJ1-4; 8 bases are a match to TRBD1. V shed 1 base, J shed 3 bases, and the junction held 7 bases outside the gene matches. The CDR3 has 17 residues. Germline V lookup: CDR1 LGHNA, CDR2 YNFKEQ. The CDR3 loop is CASSQARQGRANEKLFF. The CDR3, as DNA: TGTGCCAGCAGCCAAGCTAGACAGGGGCGAGCTAATGAAAAACTGTTTTTT.